These T cell receptor beta chains were read from a single sample in a study of blood T cell repertoires in COVID-19. The protocol was immunoSEQ multiplex PCR, while the TCRdb copy is restricted to in-frame clones and leaves out a portion. The data show 130,000 to 150,000 clones, almost 80% seen once. Input material: peripheral blood. The receptors were gathered from a man between 45 and 60 years old with active or convalescent COVID-19. CDR3s include the opening cysteine and the closing phenylalanine or tryptophan. Fields, in order: V gene, clone size, J gene, D gene, CDR3 protein, CDR3 DNA. A D gene is named only where the DNA matches it firmly. The size of a clone is reported for some rows only, either as once, few or many, or as a class for expanded clones.

v_gene: TRBV10-3
abundance: once
j_gene: TRBJ2-7
d_gene: TRBD2
CDR3aa: CALISGRFDEQYF
CDR3nt: TGTGCCCTCATTAGCGGGAGGTTTGACGAGCAGTACTTC

v_gene: TRBV7-9
abundance: -
j_gene: TRBJ1-2
d_gene: -
CDR3aa: CASSLEQGLGYTF
CDR3nt: TGTGCCAGCAGCTTAGAGCAAGGACTTGGCTACACCTTC

v_gene: TRBV9
abundance: -
j_gene: TRBJ2-4
d_gene: TRBD1
CDR3aa: CASSVAGTGGDTLAKNIQYF
CDR3nt: TGTGCCAGCAGCGTCGCCGGGACAGGGGGCGACACACTAGCCAAAAACATTCAGTACTTC

v_gene: TRBV9
abundance: -
j_gene: TRBJ1-1
d_gene: -
CDR3aa: CASSPGLRGTEAFF
CDR3nt: TGTGCCAGCAGCCCAGGTCTTAGGGGCACTGAAGCTTTCTTT

v_gene: TRBV6-6
abundance: -
j_gene: TRBJ2-5
d_gene: TRBD2
CDR3aa: CASSYFRWGRGETQYF
CDR3nt: TGTGCCAGCAGTTACTTCCGATGGGGGAGGGGAGAGACCCAGTACTTC

v_gene: TRBV7-9
abundance: -
j_gene: TRBJ1-2
d_gene: -
CDR3aa: CASSSQANLRNYGYTF
CDR3nt: TGTGCCAGCAGCTCACAGGCGAATCTTCGTAACTATGGCTACACCTTC

v_gene: TRBV7-8
abundance: -
j_gene: TRBJ2-5
d_gene: TRBD2
CDR3aa: CASSPYTSGQETQYF
CDR3nt: TGTGCCAGCAGCCCGTATACTAGCGGGCAAGAGACCCAGTACTTC

v_gene: TRBV28
abundance: -
j_gene: TRBJ1-1
d_gene: TRBD1
CDR3aa: CASSRTGIGPEAFF
CDR3nt: TGTGCCAGCAGCCGGACAGGGATCGGCCCTGAAGCTTTCTTT

v_gene: TRBV9
abundance: -
j_gene: TRBJ1-3
d_gene: TRBD1
CDR3aa: CASSVAPSTGAGNTIYF
CDR3nt: TGTGCCAGCAGCGTAGCTCCCTCGACAGGGGCTGGAAACACCATATATTTT

v_gene: TRBV28
abundance: -
j_gene: TRBJ1-1
d_gene: -
CDR3aa: CASSFLDKATEAFF
CDR3nt: TGTGCCAGCAGTTTCCTGGACAAAGCCACTGAAGCTTTCTTT

v_gene: TRBV5-1
abundance: once
j_gene: TRBJ1-2
d_gene: TRBD1
CDR3aa: CASSTDRPYGYTF
CDR3nt: TGCGCCAGCAGCACGGACAGGCCATATGGCTACACCTTC

v_gene: TRBV5-4
abundance: -
j_gene: TRBJ2-3
d_gene: TRBD2
CDR3aa: CASSLGGRSTDTQYF
CDR3nt: TGTGCCAGCAGCTTGGGCGGGAGGAGCACAGATACGCAGTATTTT

v_gene: TRBV2
abundance: -
j_gene: TRBJ2-3
d_gene: TRBD2
CDR3aa: CASSDSSGRITDTQYF
CDR3nt: TGTGCCAGCAGTGACTCTAGCGGGAGAATAACAGATACGCAGTATTTT

v_gene: TRBV19
abundance: few
j_gene: TRBJ1-1
d_gene: TRBD1
CDR3aa: CASSLDRVAEAFF
CDR3nt: TGTGCCAGTAGTTTAGACAGGGTGGCTGAAGCTTTCTTT

v_gene: TRBV10-3
abundance: -
j_gene: TRBJ2-1
d_gene: TRBD1
CDR3aa: CAISGVRTGGEHEQFF
CDR3nt: TGTGCCATCAGTGGGGTCCGGACAGGGGGAGAGCATGAGCAGTTCTTC

v_gene: TRBV5-1
abundance: once
j_gene: TRBJ2-5
d_gene: -
CDR3aa: CASSSLRQAPQETQYF
CDR3nt: TGCGCCAGCAGTTCTCTCCGACAGGCTCCACAAGAGACCCAGTACTTC

v_gene: TRBV11-2
abundance: -
j_gene: TRBJ2-1
d_gene: -
CDR3aa: CASSAGLVSYNEQFF
CDR3nt: TGTGCCAGCAGCGCAGGGTTAGTGTCCTACAATGAGCAGTTCTTC

v_gene: TRBV28
abundance: -
j_gene: TRBJ2-5
d_gene: TRBD2
CDR3aa: CASKSRLAGMQETQYF
CDR3nt: TGTGCCAGCAAGTCCCGACTAGCGGGGATGCAAGAGACCCAGTACTTC

v_gene: TRBV5-4
abundance: -
j_gene: TRBJ2-7
d_gene: TRBD1
CDR3aa: CASSPGTGVYEQYF
CDR3nt: TGTGCCAGCAGCCCCGGGACAGGGGTCTACGAGCAGTACTTC

v_gene: TRBV24-1
abundance: -
j_gene: TRBJ2-5
d_gene: TRBD1
CDR3aa: CATSDLGTGEETQYF
CDR3nt: TGTGCCACCAGTGACCTCGGGACAGGGGAAGAGACCCAGTACTTC

v_gene: TRBV19
abundance: once
j_gene: TRBJ1-4
d_gene: TRBD1
CDR3aa: CASSIQGAETNEKLFF
CDR3nt: TGTGCCAGTAGTATACAGGGGGCGGAAACTAATGAAAAACTGTTTTTT

v_gene: TRBV29-1
abundance: -
j_gene: TRBJ2-1
d_gene: -
CDR3aa: CSVELPGEQFF
CDR3nt: TGCAGCGTTGAACTCCCGGGGGAGCAGTTCTTC

v_gene: TRBV7-8
abundance: once
j_gene: TRBJ2-7
d_gene: TRBD2
CDR3aa: CASSPKASGSFYEQYF
CDR3nt: TGTGCCAGCAGCCCTAAGGCTAGCGGGAGTTTTTACGAGCAGTACTTC

v_gene: TRBV9
abundance: -
j_gene: TRBJ2-3
d_gene: TRBD2
CDR3aa: CASSSSGSGDTQYF
CDR3nt: TGTGCCAGCAGCTCGAGCGGGAGTGGAGATACGCAGTATTTT

v_gene: TRBV24-1
abundance: -
j_gene: TRBJ1-1
d_gene: TRBD1
CDR3aa: CATSRTGRTEAFF
CDR3nt: TGTGCCACCAGTCGGACAGGGCGCACTGAAGCTTTCTTT

v_gene: TRBV18
abundance: -
j_gene: TRBJ2-1
d_gene: -
CDR3aa: CASSPLMTGQGQFF
CDR3nt: TGTGCCAGCTCACCACTCATGACGGGTCAGGGGCAGTTCTTC

v_gene: TRBV18
abundance: -
j_gene: TRBJ1-3
d_gene: -
CDR3aa: CASSPQGLGSGNTIYF
CDR3nt: TGTGCCAGCTCACCCCAGGGGCTCGGCTCTGGAAACACCATATATTTT

v_gene: TRBV7-2
abundance: once
j_gene: TRBJ2-5
d_gene: -
CDR3aa: CASSLESGTQYF
CDR3nt: TGTGCCAGCAGCTTAGAATCGGGGACCCAGTACTTC

v_gene: TRBV28
abundance: -
j_gene: TRBJ1-4
d_gene: -
CDR3aa: CASSPPETGYEKLFF
CDR3nt: TGTGCCAGCAGTCCGCCAGAGACAGGCTATGAAAAACTGTTTTTT

v_gene: TRBV19
abundance: -
j_gene: TRBJ2-7
d_gene: -
CDR3aa: CASSMFGAEQYF
CDR3nt: TGTGCCAGTAGTATGTTCGGTGCCGAGCAGTACTTC

v_gene: TRBV6-5
abundance: few
j_gene: TRBJ2-2
d_gene: TRBD2
CDR3aa: CASSYSSGSTGELFF
CDR3nt: TGTGCCAGCAGTTACTCTAGCGGGAGTACCGGGGAGCTGTTTTTT

v_gene: TRBV4-1
abundance: -
j_gene: TRBJ2-2
d_gene: TRBD2
CDR3aa: CASSQALAGVGWGELFF
CDR3nt: TGCGCCAGCAGCCAAGCTCTAGCGGGAGTGGGTTGGGGGGAGCTGTTTTTT

v_gene: TRBV9
abundance: -
j_gene: TRBJ2-5
d_gene: TRBD2
CDR3aa: CASSSTAGGGIETQYF
CDR3nt: TGTGCCAGCAGCTCTACAGCGGGAGGGGGGATAGAGACCCAGTACTTC

v_gene: TRBV29-1
abundance: -
j_gene: TRBJ1-1
d_gene: TRBD1
CDR3aa: CSVGQGNEAFF
CDR3nt: TGCAGCGTTGGACAGGGTAATGAAGCTTTCTTT

v_gene: TRBV24-1
abundance: -
j_gene: TRBJ1-5
d_gene: TRBD1
CDR3aa: CATSNRDRSQPQHF
CDR3nt: TGTGCCACATCTAACCGGGACAGAAGTCAGCCCCAGCATTTT

v_gene: TRBV10-1
abundance: -
j_gene: TRBJ1-1
d_gene: TRBD1
CDR3aa: CASTQTGMRTEAFF
CDR3nt: TGCGCCAGCACACAGACAGGGATGAGAACTGAAGCTTTCTTT

v_gene: TRBV19
abundance: few
j_gene: TRBJ2-1
d_gene: TRBD2
CDR3aa: CASSQLAVSYNEQFF
CDR3nt: TGTGCCAGTAGCCAACTAGCGGTAAGCTACAATGAGCAGTTCTTC

v_gene: TRBV12-5
abundance: -
j_gene: TRBJ2-1
d_gene: -
CDR3aa: CASGTTGSIGKRGYNEQFF
CDR3nt: TGTGCTAGTGGGACTACAGGGAGTATTGGCAAGCGGGGCTACAATGAGCAGTTCTTC

v_gene: TRBV7-7
abundance: -
j_gene: TRBJ2-5
d_gene: -
CDR3aa: CASSLGFSAGQETQYF
CDR3nt: TGTGCTAGCAGCTTAGGGTTTTCGGCAGGGCAAGAGACCCAGTACTTC

v_gene: TRBV27
abundance: -
j_gene: TRBJ1-5
d_gene: TRBD1
CDR3aa: CARPKPDQTGGNQPQHF
CDR3nt: TGTGCCAGACCAAAACCCGACCAAACAGGGGGTAATCAGCCCCAGCATTTT

v_gene: TRBV14
abundance: -
j_gene: TRBJ1-1
d_gene: -
CDR3aa: CASSRTGSMNTEAFF
CDR3nt: TGTGCCAGCAGCCGAACAGGAAGCATGAACACTGAAGCTTTCTTT

v_gene: TRBV24-1
abundance: -
j_gene: TRBJ2-5
d_gene: TRBD1
CDR3aa: CATSDPWTGGETQYF
CDR3nt: TGTGCCACCAGTGATCCCTGGACAGGGGGGGAGACCCAGTACTTC

v_gene: TRBV20-1
abundance: -
j_gene: TRBJ1-2
d_gene: -
CDR3aa: CSASYGGNTF
CDR3nt: TGCAGTGCTAGTTACGGGGGAAACACCTTC

v_gene: TRBV23-1
abundance: -
j_gene: TRBJ2-7
d_gene: -
CDR3aa: CASSQSTTF
CDR3nt: TGCGCCAGCAGTCAATCTACAACCTTC

v_gene: TRBV13
abundance: -
j_gene: TRBJ2-1
d_gene: TRBD2
CDR3aa: CASSPVGLAGHQPYNEQFF
CDR3nt: TGTGCCAGCAGCCCAGTGGGACTAGCGGGACACCAGCCCTACAATGAGCAGTTCTTC

v_gene: TRBV10-3
abundance: -
j_gene: TRBJ2-1
d_gene: TRBD2
CDR3aa: CAIKGLADHNEQFF
CDR3nt: TGTGCCATAAAGGGACTAGCGGATCACAATGAGCAGTTCTTC

v_gene: TRBV24-1
abundance: -
j_gene: TRBJ2-7
d_gene: TRBD2
CDR3aa: CATSFGREGEQYF
CDR3nt: TGTGCCACCAGTTTCGGGAGGGAAGGCGAGCAGTACTTC

v_gene: TRBV27
abundance: -
j_gene: TRBJ2-7
d_gene: TRBD2
CDR3aa: CASSFSGRGSYEQYF
CDR3nt: TGTGCCAGCAGTTTTAGCGGGAGGGGGTCCTACGAGCAGTACTTC

v_gene: TRBV19
abundance: -
j_gene: TRBJ2-3
d_gene: -
CDR3aa: CASSIGGGETDTQYF
CDR3nt: TGTGCCAGTAGTATTGGCGGCGGTGAGACAGATACGCAGTATTTT

v_gene: TRBV24-1
abundance: -
j_gene: TRBJ2-3
d_gene: TRBD2
CDR3aa: CATSDAREVGTDTQYF
CDR3nt: TGTGCCACCAGTGATGCGCGGGAGGTTGGCACAGATACGCAGTATTTT

v_gene: TRBV7-6
abundance: -
j_gene: TRBJ2-7
d_gene: -
CDR3aa: CASSFGGTASYEQYF
CDR3nt: TGTGCCAGCAGCTTTGGGGGGACAGCCTCCTACGAGCAGTACTTC

v_gene: TRBV7-8
abundance: -
j_gene: TRBJ2-3
d_gene: TRBD2
CDR3aa: CASSPLAGGPSDTQYF
CDR3nt: TGTGCCAGCAGCCCACTAGCGGGAGGGCCCTCAGATACGCAGTATTTT

v_gene: TRBV29-1
abundance: -
j_gene: TRBJ1-2
d_gene: TRBD1
CDR3aa: CSVSGTGAQNYGYTF
CDR3nt: TGCAGCGTTTCCGGGACAGGGGCTCAAAACTATGGCTACACCTTC